This is a list of T cell receptor beta chains from one sample in a study of CD8 T cells in Susac syndrome. TCRdb independently ran MiXCR on the immunoSEQ multiplex PCR reads; one entry per CDR3 protein. The sample records around 69,000 distinct CDR3 sequences, approximately 96% being singletons. The sample consisted of CD4+ T cells from PBMCs. These receptors were obtained from a human donor with multiple sclerosis. Both conserved end residues are trimmed from each CDR3. Expanded clones are given a class, and other clones once, few, many or no size at all.

abundance,v_gene,CDR3aa
-,TRBV11-3,ASSPRLSSPNEQF
-,TRBV7-9,ASSARAGWAETQY
-,TRBV9,ASSPYRDRDYNEQF
-,TRBV20-1,SARDWSMSDTQY
-,TRBV6-6,ASSDPRQGRHTEAF
-,TRBV28,ASMGNTGELF
-,TRBV30,AWSQRQPHT
-,TRBV9,ASSGQGNTEAF
-,TRBV6-1,ASSDPGTANYGYT
-,TRBV20-1,SARDLGSLAGRYNEQF
-,TRBV20-1,SASGRGGTDTQY
-,TRBV2,ASSRGSETQY
once,TRBV7-9,ASSLGQALEKLF
-,TRBV28,ASRPPENTEAF
-,TRBV20-1,SASMRQRSYEQY
-,TRBV19,ASTPRGRYEQY
-,TRBV28,ASSFTPRGKQETQY
-,TRBV27,ASRQGQGRFGNQPQH
-,TRBV5-1,ASSLDRPGRTYEQY
-,TRBV3-1,ASSRGQDYGYT
-,TRBV20-1,SAITGFGANVLT
-,TRBV18,ASSPGTAVEAF
-,TRBV5-1,ASSSGQGRATGELF
-,TRBV6-6,ASTEGGGHPYNEQF
-,TRBV30,AWSPPGPSYEQY
-,TRBV29-1,SVVPGRQGTDTQY